The sequence of this TCR beta chain was determined in a study of T-cell memory formation after mild COVID-19. Study-level points and caveats: A subset of responding clones appeared in pre-infection memory, suggesting cross-reactive memory joined.

In this sample, this clonotype turned up a few times. The antigen is unknown. Germline V CDR1 and CDR2: SGHRS, YFSETQ. CDR3 size: 16 residues. The V segment lost 0 bases and the J segment 5 bases; nucleotides outside the gene matches: 6. TCRdb itself ran the 5' RACE reads through MiXCR, one entry per CDR3 protein. The data hold roughly 86,000 distinct CDR3 sequences, with less than 15% observed a single time. The sequence derives from an adult woman who had mild COVID-19 (a few samples of this study predate the infection). Cell type and time point are not known. Sequencing was performed on PBMCs or a T cell subset sorted from them (not recorded which). V is TRBV5-1 and J is TRBJ2-3; TRBD2 matches 10 bases. The CDR3 protein is CASSLAPSGSRDTQYF. The DNA for the CDR3 is TGCGCCAGCAGCTTGGCACCTAGCGGGAGTAGAGATACGCAGTATTTT. The whole variable domain, filled in from reference TRBV5-1 and TRBJ2-3, reads KAGVTQTPRYLIKTRGQQVTLSCSPISGHRSVSWYQQTPGQGLQFLFEYFSETQRNKGNFPGRFSGRQFSNSRSEMNVSTLELGDSALYLCASSLAPSGSRDTQYFGPGTRLTVL.